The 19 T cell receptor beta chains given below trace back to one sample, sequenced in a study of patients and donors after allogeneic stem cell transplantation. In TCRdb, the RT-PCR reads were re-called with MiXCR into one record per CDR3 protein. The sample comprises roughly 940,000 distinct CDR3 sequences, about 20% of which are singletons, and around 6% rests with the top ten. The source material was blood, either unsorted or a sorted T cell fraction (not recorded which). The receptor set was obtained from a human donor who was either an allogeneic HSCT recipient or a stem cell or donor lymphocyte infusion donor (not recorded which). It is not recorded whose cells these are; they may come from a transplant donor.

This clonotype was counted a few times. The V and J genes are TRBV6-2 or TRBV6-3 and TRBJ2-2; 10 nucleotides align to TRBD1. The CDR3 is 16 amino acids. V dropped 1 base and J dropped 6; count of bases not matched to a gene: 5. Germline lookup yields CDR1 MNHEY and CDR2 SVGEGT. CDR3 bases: TGTGCCAGCAGTTACTTTACCGGGACAGGGGCCGGGGAGCTGTTTTTT. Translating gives CASSYFTGTGAGELFF.

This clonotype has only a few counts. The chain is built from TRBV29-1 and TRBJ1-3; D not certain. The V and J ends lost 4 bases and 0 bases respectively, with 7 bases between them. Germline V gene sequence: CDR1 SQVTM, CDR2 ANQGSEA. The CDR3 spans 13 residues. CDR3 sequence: CSVVSPSGNTIYF. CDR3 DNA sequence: TGCAGCGTTGTTAGTCCCTCTGGAAACACCATATATTTT.

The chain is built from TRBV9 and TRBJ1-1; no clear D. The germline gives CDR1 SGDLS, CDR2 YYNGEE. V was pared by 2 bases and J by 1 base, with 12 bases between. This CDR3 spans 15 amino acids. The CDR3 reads CASSVIGDSNTEAFF. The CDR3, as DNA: TGTGCCAGCAGCGTCATCGGAGATTCGAACACTGAAGCTTTCTTT.

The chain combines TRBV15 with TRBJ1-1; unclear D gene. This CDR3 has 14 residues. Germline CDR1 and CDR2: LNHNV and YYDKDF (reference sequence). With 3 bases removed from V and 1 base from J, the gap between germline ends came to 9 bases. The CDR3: CATSREGRNTEAFF. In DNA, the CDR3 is TGTGCCACCAGCAGGGAAGGACGGAACACTGAAGCTTTCTTT.

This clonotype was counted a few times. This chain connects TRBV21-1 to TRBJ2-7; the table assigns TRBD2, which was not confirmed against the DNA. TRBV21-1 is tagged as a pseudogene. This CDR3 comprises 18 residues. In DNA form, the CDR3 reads TGTGCCAGACAGCCAGAGAGCGGAAGTAGATACTTTTCCTACGAGCAGTACTTC. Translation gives CARQPESGSRYFSYEQYF.

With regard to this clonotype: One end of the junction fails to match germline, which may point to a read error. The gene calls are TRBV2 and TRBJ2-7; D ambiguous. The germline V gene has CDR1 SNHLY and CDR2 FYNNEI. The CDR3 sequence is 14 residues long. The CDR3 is CASSGTPWSSEQYF. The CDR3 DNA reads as TGTGCCAGCAGTGGGACCCCTTGGTCCTCCGAGCAGTACTTC.

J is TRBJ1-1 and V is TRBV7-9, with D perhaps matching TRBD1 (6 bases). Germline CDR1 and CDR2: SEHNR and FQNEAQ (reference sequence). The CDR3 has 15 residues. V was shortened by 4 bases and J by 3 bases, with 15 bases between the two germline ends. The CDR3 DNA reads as TGTGCCAGCAGCTCCCCGGGACATCGAGACACTGAAGCTTTCTTT. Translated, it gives CASSSPGHRDTEAFF.

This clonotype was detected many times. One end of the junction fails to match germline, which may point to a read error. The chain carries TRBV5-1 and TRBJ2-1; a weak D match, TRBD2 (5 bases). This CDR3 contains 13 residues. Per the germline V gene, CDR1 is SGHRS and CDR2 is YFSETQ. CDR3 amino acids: CASSLALYNEQFF. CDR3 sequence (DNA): TGTGCCAGCAGTTTAGCGCTCTACAATGAGCAGTTCTTC.

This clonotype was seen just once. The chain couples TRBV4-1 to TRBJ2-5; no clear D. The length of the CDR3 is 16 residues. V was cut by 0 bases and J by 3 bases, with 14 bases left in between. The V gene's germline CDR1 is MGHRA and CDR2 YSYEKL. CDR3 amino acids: CASSQDSGRSEETQYF. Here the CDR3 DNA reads TGCGCCAGCAGCCAAGATTCCGGACGGTCTGAAGAGACCCAGTACTTC.

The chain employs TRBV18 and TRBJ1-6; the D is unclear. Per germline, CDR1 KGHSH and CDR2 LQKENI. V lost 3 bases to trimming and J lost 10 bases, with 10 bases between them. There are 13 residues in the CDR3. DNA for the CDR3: TGTGCCAGCTCACCGAGCAAGGAGTCACCCCTCCACTTT. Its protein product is CASSPSKESPLHF.

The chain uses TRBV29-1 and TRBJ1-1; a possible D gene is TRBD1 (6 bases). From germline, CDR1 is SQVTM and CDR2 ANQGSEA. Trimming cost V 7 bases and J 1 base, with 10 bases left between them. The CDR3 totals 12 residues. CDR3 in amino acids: CSGTARNTEAFF. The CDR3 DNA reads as TGCAGCGGGACAGCCCGGAACACTGAAGCTTTCTTT.

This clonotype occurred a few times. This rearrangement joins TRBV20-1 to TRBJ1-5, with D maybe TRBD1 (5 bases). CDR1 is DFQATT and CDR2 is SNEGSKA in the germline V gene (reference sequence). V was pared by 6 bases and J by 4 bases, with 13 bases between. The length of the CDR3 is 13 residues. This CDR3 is CSATDQGNQPQHF. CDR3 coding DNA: TGCAGTGCAACAGACCAGGGTAATCAGCCCCAGCATTTT.

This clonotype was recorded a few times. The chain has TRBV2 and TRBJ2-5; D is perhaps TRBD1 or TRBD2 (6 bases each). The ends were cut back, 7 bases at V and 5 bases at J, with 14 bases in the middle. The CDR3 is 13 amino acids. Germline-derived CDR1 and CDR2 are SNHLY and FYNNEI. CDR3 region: CASMLGGSETQYF. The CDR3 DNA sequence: TGTGCCAGCATGTTGGGGGGCTCGGAGACCCAGTACTTC.

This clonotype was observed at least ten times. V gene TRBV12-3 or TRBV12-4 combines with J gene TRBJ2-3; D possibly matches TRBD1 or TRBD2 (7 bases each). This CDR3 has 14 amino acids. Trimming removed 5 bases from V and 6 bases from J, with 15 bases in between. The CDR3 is CASSPQGGADTQYF. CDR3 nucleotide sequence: TGTGCCAGCAGTCCCCAGGGGGGGGCGGATACGCAGTATTTT.

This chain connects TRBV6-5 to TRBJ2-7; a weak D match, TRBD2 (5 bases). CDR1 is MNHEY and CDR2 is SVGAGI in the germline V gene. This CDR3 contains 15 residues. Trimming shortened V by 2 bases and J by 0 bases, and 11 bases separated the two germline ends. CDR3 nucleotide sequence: TGTGCCAGCAGTTACATGGGAGTTACCTCCTACGAGCAGTACTTC. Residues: CASSYMGVTSYEQYF.

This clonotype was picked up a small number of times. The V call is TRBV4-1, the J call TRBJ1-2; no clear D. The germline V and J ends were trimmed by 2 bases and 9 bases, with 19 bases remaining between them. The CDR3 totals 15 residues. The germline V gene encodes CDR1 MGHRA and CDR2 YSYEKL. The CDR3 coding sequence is TGCGCCAGCAGCCAAATAGGCTTACAGAGCCCAAGCTACACCTTC. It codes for CASSQIGLQSPSYTF.

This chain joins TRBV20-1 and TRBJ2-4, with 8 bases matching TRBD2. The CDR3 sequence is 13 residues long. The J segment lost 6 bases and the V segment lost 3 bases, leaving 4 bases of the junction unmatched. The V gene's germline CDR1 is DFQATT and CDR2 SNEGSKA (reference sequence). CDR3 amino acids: CSASSGRGNIQYF. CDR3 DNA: TGCAGTGCTAGTTCCGGGAGGGGAAACATTCAGTACTTC.

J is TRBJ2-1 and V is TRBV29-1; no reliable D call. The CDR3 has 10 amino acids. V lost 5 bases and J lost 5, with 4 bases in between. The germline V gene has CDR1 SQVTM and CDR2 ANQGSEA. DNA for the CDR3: TGCAGCGTTTCCAACAATGAGCAGTTCTTC. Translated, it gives CSVSNNEQFF.

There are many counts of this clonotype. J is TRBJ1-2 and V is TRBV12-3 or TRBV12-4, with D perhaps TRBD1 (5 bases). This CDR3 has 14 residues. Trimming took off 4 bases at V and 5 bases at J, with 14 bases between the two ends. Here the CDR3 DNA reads TGTGCCAGCAGTTACAAGACAGCTATTTATGGCTACACCTTC. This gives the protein CASSYKTAIYGYTF.